Each of the 20 T cell receptor beta chains below was sequenced from the same sample in a study of T cell responses to AZD1222 COVID-19 vaccine (dated by TCRdb to about 2021). Libraries came from the immunoSEQ multiplex PCR assay. TCRdb limited this immuneACCESS table to in-frame rearrangements with V and J called. A share of clones is missing; checked studies link under half to unresolved V genes, and the rest is unexplained. This sample holds around 120,000 clones; over 80% were observed only once. Jointly, the top ten make up 11% to 15% of the sample. The meaning of the sample's time point label: baseline before first vaccination. Material: peripheral blood, obtained on day 0 of AZD1222 vaccination. Receptors originate from an adult in good health.

A few counts support this clone. The rearrangement uses TRBV7-2 and TRBJ1-2; 11 positions agree with TRBD1. The CDR3 covers 16 residues. Per germline, CDR1 SGHTA and CDR2 FQGNSA. J gave up 8 bases and V 5 bases, and 13 bases lay outside the gene matches. The CDR3 DNA is TGTGCCAGCAGCCAAGGGGCGGACAGGGGGCGTCGGGGCTACACCTTC. Its protein is CASSQGADRGRRGYTF.

The CDR3 DNA is TGTGCCAGTAGACTCAGGGACGTTTCTAACTATGGCTACACCTTC. This translates into CASRLRDVSNYGYTF. J is TRBJ1-2 and V is TRBV19; TRBD1 is a possible D gene (5 bases). This CDR3 comprises 15 residues. CDR1 and CDR2 (germline): LNHDA, SQIVND (reference sequence). The V end was cut by 6 bases, the J end by 0 bases, with 14 bases between.

V gene TRBV2 combines with J gene TRBJ2-7, with D possibly TRBD2 on 5 matching bases. Trimming pared 8 bases from V and 3 bases from J, leaving 20 bases between. Germline lookup yields CDR1 SNHLY and CDR2 FYNNEI. The CDR3 covers 15 residues. The CDR3 nucleotides are TGTGCCAGCCAAAGGGAGTCTAGTGATAACTACGAGCAGTACTTC. Residues: CASQRESSDNYEQYF.

The gene calls are TRBV9 and TRBJ2-2; a possible D gene is TRBD2 (5 bases). V was pared by 3 bases and J by 5 bases, with 5 bases between. This CDR3 has 12 residues. Germline CDR1 is SGDLS and CDR2 is YYNGEE. The CDR3 spells CASSGGTGELFF. CDR3 nucleotide sequence: TGTGCCAGCAGCGGAGGGACCGGGGAGCTGTTTTTT.

This clone came up once. This chain links TRBV10-3 with TRBJ1-1, with a weak D call TRBD1 (5 bases). This CDR3 is built from 13 residues. Germline V lookup: CDR1 ENHRY, CDR2 SYGVKD. V lost 7 bases to trimming and J lost 4 bases, with 13 bases between them. The CDR3 spells CAITASGGTEAFF. Here the CDR3 DNA reads TGTGCCATCACCGCGTCCGGGGGCACTGAAGCTTTCTTT.

The chain carries TRBV19 and TRBJ2-4; D unresolved. V lost 5 bases and J 3 bases, leaving 17 bases between the germline ends. Germline V gene lookup returns CDR1 LNHDA and CDR2 SQIVND (reference sequence). The CDR3 consists of 16 residues. The CDR3 loop is CASSPWASLDKNIQYF. The CDR3 DNA follows: TGTGCCAGTAGTCCCTGGGCCTCTTTGGACAAAAACATTCAGTACTTC.

The V gene is TRBV11-2, the J gene TRBJ1-2; 7 nucleotides match TRBD1. The CDR3 is 13 residues long. Per germline, CDR1 SGHAT and CDR2 FQNNGV. The V and J ends lost 5 bases and 7 bases, in that order; junction bases with no gene match: 7. CDR3 in amino acids: CASSPDRVFGYTF. DNA for the CDR3: TGTGCCAGCAGCCCAGACAGGGTATTTGGCTACACCTTC.

V usage is TRBV6-2 or TRBV6-3 and J usage is TRBJ1-1, with a weak D call TRBD1 (5 bases). Germline lookup yields CDR1 MNHEY and CDR2 SVGEGT. The CDR3 has 13 residues. V lost 5 bases to trimming and J lost 4 bases, with 11 bases between them. CDR3 coding DNA: TGTGCCAGCAGTGTCCAGGGATTCACTGAAGCTTTCTTT. Translating it yields CASSVQGFTEAFF.

This chain joins TRBV2 and TRBJ2-7, with 9 bases fitting TRBD1. CDR1 is SNHLY and CDR2 is FYNNEI in the germline V gene. J was trimmed by 2 bases and V by 6 bases; bases with no gene match: 11. CDR3 length equals 16 residues. CDR3 residues: CASRDPGQGDPYEQYF. CDR3 in DNA: TGTGCCAGCAGAGACCCGGGACAGGGAGACCCCTACGAGCAGTACTTC.

V and J are TRBV3-1 (or the pseudogene TRBV3-2) and TRBJ2-5; D not resolved. V gave up 3 bases and J gave up 5 bases, with 7 bases separating them. Germline loops: CDR1 LGHDT, CDR2 YNNKEL (reference sequence). The CDR3 runs 12 residues. As DNA, the CDR3 is TGTGCCAGCAGCCAGAGGCGGGAGACCCAGTACTTC. Translating it yields CASSQRRETQYF.

The rearrangement joins TRBV28 to TRBJ2-1; TRBD2 might be the D (6 bases). The CDR3 covers 15 residues. The germline V gene encodes CDR1 MDHEN and CDR2 SYDVKM. Trimming cost V 6 bases and J 0 bases, with 12 bases left between them. The CDR3 nucleotides read TGTGCCAGCAGCCGCCGGGGGAGCTCCTACAATGAGCAGTTCTTC. This encodes CASSRRGSSYNEQFF.

The genes are TRBV7-9 and TRBJ1-4; D gene unclear. The CDR3 runs to 14 residues. CDR1 is SEHNR, CDR2 FQNEAQ, per germline (reference sequence). V was cut by 0 bases and J by 3 bases, with 5 bases left in between. CDR3 bases: TGTGCCAGCAGCTTAGCTGGAGCTAATGAAAAACTGTTTTTT. Translating gives CASSLAGANEKLFF.

J is TRBJ2-7 and V is TRBV5-1; 10 nucleotides line up with TRBD2. The V gene end was trimmed by 4 bases and the J gene end by 5 bases; junction bases not matched to a gene: 12. Germline CDR1 is SGHRS and CDR2 is YFSETQ. The CDR3 contains 16 residues. The CDR3 loop reads CASSQPPGTSVDEQYF. The DNA of the CDR3 is TGCGCCAGCAGCCAGCCACCCGGGACTAGCGTCGACGAGCAGTACTTC.

The rearrangement joins TRBV6-4 to TRBJ2-1, with TRBD2 identical over 9 bases. With V trimmed by 0 bases and J by 6 bases, 3 bases remained unmatched. Germline assignment: CDR1 MRHNA and CDR2 SNTAGT. The CDR3 loop spans 15 amino acids. The CDR3 DNA reads as TGTGCCAGCAGTGACTCTAGCGGGAGCTCCAATGAGCAGTTCTTC. It codes for CASSDSSGSSNEQFF.

The chain is built from TRBV27 and TRBJ1-2, with 8 bases lining up with TRBD1. V shed 6 bases, J shed 5 bases, and the junction held 2 bases outside the gene matches. Germline assignment: CDR1 MNHEY and CDR2 SMNVEV (reference sequence). The CDR3 is 12 amino acids. The CDR3 DNA is TGTGCCAGCAGCCGACAGGGGTATGGCTACACCTTC. Translation gives CASSRQGYGYTF.

The CDR3 DNA sequence: TGTGCCAGCAGCGTCAGATCTACCCTGGGCTGGGCAGATACGCAGTATTTT. Encoded protein: CASSVRSTLGWADTQYF. The J gene is TRBJ2-3, the V gene TRBV9; unclear D gene. The CDR3 length is 17 residues. The germline V and J ends were trimmed by 2 bases and 4 bases, with 20 bases remaining between them. Germline CDR1 reads SGDLS; CDR2 reads YYNGEE.

The chain employs TRBV4-3 and TRBJ2-7; no clear D. CDR1 and CDR2 from the germline V gene are LGHNA and YSLEER. The V end lost 0 bases, the J end lost 1 base, and 10 bases lay between the germline ends. This CDR3 is built from 15 residues. In DNA form, the CDR3 reads TGCGCCAGCAGCCAAGAGCCCGCTATATCCTACGAGCAGTACTTC. Translation gives CASSQEPAISYEQYF.

DNA of the CDR3: TGTGCCAGCAGCGTAGAGCCCGGATGGGATGGCTACACCTTC. Encoded protein: CASSVEPGWDGYTF. The V call is TRBV9, the J call TRBJ1-2; the D is unclear. V lost 0 bases, J lost 6 bases, and 12 bases lay in between. Germline CDR1 reads SGDLS; CDR2 reads YYNGEE. The CDR3 extends over 14 amino acids.

This sequence joins TRBV11-2 and TRBJ1-6; 7 nucleotides align to TRBD1. The CDR3 has 14 residues. The J segment lost 8 bases and the V segment lost 5 bases, leaving 6 bases of the junction unmatched. Per germline, CDR1 SGHAT and CDR2 FQNNGV. CDR3 amino acids: CASSLGGAYSPLHF. In DNA, the CDR3 is TGTGCCAGCAGCCTAGGGGGCGCTTATTCACCCCTCCACTTT.

The J gene is TRBJ2-2, the V gene TRBV4-3, with 13 positions matching TRBD2. The CDR3 runs to 18 residues. Germline values: CDR1 LGHNA, CDR2 YSLEER. V lost 0 bases to trimming and J lost 2 bases; unmatched junction nucleotides: 3. CDR3 coding DNA: TGCGCCAGCAGCCAAGAGACTAGCGGGGGGACCAACACCGGGGAGCTGTTTTTT. Amino acids: CASSQETSGGTNTGELFF.